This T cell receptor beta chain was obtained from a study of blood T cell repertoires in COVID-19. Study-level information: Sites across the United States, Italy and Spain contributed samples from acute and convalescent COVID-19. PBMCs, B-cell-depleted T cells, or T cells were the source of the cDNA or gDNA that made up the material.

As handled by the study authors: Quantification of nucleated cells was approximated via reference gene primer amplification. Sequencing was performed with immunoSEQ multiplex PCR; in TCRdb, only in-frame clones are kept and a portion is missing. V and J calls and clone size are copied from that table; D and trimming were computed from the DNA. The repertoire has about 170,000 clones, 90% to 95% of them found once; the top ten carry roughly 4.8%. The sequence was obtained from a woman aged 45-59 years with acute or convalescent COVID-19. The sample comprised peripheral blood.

The CDR3, as DNA: TGTGCCACCAGTGATTCTTGGACAGGCAGGACCTACAATGAGCAGTTCTTC. Its protein product is CATSDSWTGRTYNEQFF. V and J are TRBV24-1 and TRBJ2-1; 7 bases map to TRBD1. The CDR3 extends over 17 amino acids. V trimming: 2 bases; J trimming: 2 bases; junction bases outside the gene matches: 8. CDR1 and CDR2 from the germline V gene are KGHDR and SFDVKD.